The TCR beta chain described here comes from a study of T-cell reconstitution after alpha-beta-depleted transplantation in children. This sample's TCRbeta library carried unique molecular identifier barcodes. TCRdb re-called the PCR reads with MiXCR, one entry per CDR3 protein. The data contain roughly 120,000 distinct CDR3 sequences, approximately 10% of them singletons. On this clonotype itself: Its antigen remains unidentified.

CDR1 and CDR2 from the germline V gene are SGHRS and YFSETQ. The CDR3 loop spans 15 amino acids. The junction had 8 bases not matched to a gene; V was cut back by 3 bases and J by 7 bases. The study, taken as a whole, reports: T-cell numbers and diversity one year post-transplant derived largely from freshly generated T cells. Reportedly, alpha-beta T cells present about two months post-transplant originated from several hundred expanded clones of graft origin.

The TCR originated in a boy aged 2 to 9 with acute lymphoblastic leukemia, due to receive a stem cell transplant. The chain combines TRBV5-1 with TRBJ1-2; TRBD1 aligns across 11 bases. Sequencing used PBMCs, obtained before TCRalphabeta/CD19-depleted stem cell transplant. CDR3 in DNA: TGCGCCAGCAGCTCCCCCGGGACAGGGGGTGTTGGCTACACCTTC. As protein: CASSSPGTGGVGYTF.